This T cell receptor (beta chain) is drawn from a study of T cell repertoires in cytomegalovirus infection. Study-wide background: Based on public TCR beta signatures, there were indications of CMV infection and of a matching HLA type.

CDR1 MGHDK and CDR2 SYGVNS come from the germline V gene. CDR3 length equals 12 residues. V gave up 0 bases and J gave up 8 bases, with 7 bases separating them. Study-wide points: CMV-specific HLA-C-restricted TCR beta clonotypes dominated the ex vivo response.

There are a few counts of this clonotype. Its antigen is currently unknown. TCRdb used MiXCR to reprocess the reads, holding one entry per CDR3 protein. The sample lists 400,000 or so distinct CDR3 sequences; over 15% were seen once. This chain links TRBV25-1 with TRBJ1-1, with D maybe TRBD1 (6 bases). The source of this sequence is a human donor in good health (CMV status not recorded). Some clones in this sample may be carry-over from other donors' samples. Sequenced: PBMCs. The CDR3 region is CASSEYRGEAFF. CDR3 coding DNA: TGTGCCAGCAGTGAATACAGGGGAGAAGCTTTCTTT.